The 10 T cell receptor beta chains in this list originate from one sample, sequenced in a study of response to subunit inactivated influenza vaccine. TCRdb re-called the RT-PCR reads through MiXCR, storing one row per CDR3 protein. The data contain fewer than 800,000 distinct CDR3 sequences, approximately 14% of them singletons. Sequencing was performed on PBMCs from blood, taken approximately 12 days after vaccination. The receptor source for this set is a man aged 45-65 years who received an inactivated influenza vaccine.

A few counts support this clonotype. This chain links TRBV12-3 or TRBV12-4 with TRBJ2-2; D gene uncertain. The CDR3 runs 14 residues. Trimming left V 5 bases short and J 3 bases short, with 10 bases between. The CDR3: CASSRTTDTGELFF. For the CDR3, the DNA is TGTGCCAGCAGTCGTACTACGGACACCGGGGAGCTGTTTTTT.

The chain carries TRBV7-6 and TRBJ2-2; 9 nucleotides match TRBD1. Germline trimming cut 2 bases from V and 1 base from J; bases unmatched to any gene: 2. The CDR3 is made up of 16 amino acids. CDR1 and CDR2 (germline): SGHVS, FNYEAQ. The CDR3 protein is CASSLKGQGNTGELFF. CDR3 DNA: TGTGCCAGCAGCTTAAAGGGACAGGGGAACACCGGGGAGCTGTTTTTT.

The chain links TRBV4-3 to TRBJ2-7, with D perhaps TRBD1 or TRBD2 (5 bases each). V lost 3 bases and J lost 5, with 20 bases in between. Germline lookup yields CDR1 LGHNA and CDR2 YSLEER. The CDR3 extends over 16 amino acids. Here the CDR3 DNA reads TGCGCCAGCAGCCATCGATCGAGGGGATCAAGAGACGAGCAGTACTTC. Its protein product is CASSHRSRGSRDEQYF.

V usage is TRBV4-3 and J usage is TRBJ2-3, with TRBD1 as a possible D gene (5 bases). Trimming took 4 bases from V and 2 from J, leaving 16 bases between them. CDR3 size: 16 residues. The germline V gene has CDR1 LGHNA and CDR2 YSLEER. CDR3 amino acids: CASSPDLGQFTDTQYF. Written as DNA, the CDR3 is TGCGCCAGCAGCCCAGATTTGGGGCAGTTCACAGATACGCAGTATTTT.

In its sample, this clonotype was seen many times. The chain employs TRBV4-1 and TRBJ1-1, with D maybe TRBD1 (5 bases). The germline V gene encodes CDR1 MGHRA and CDR2 YSYEKL. Trimming took 0 bases from V and 11 from J, leaving 13 bases between them. The CDR3 runs to 13 residues. This chain's CDR3 is CASSQDKGLSAFF. The DNA of the CDR3 is TGCGCCAGCAGCCAAGACAAGGGGCTGAGCGCTTTCTTT.

The chain couples TRBV7-3 to TRBJ2-7, with TRBD2 matching over 8 bases. The CDR3 contains 14 residues. CDR1 and CDR2 (germline): SGHTA, FQGTGA. The V segment lost 6 bases and the J segment 6 bases; nucleotides outside the gene matches: 10. The CDR3 DNA reads as TGTGCCAGCAGTAGAGGCGGGAGGCACTCCGAGCAGTACTTC. Residues: CASSRGGRHSEQYF.

The J gene is TRBJ2-1, the V gene TRBV10-2, with D hard to call. CDR1 and CDR2 from the germline V gene are WSHSY and SAAADI. The CDR3 has 15 amino acids. Trimming pared 0 bases from V and 0 bases from J, leaving 6 bases between. For the CDR3, the DNA is TGCGCCAGCAGTGAGTCTATGGGCTCCTACAATGAGCAGTTCTTC. Protein: CASSESMGSYNEQFF.

This clonotype was seen a few times. V usage is TRBV2 and J usage is TRBJ2-7, with no clear D. Germline V CDR1 and CDR2: SNHLY, FYNNEI. Trimming pared 6 bases from V and 6 bases from J, leaving 9 bases between. This CDR3 spans 11 amino acids. The CDR3 protein is CASSPASEQYF. In DNA form, the CDR3 reads TGTGCCAGCAGCCCCGCGAGCGAGCAGTACTTC. The whole variable domain, remainder taken from reference TRBV2 and TRBJ2-7, is EPEVTQTPSHQVTQMGQEVILRCVPISNHLYFYWYRQILGQKVEFLVSFYNNEISEKSEIFDDQFSVERPDGSNFTLKIRSTKLEDSAMYFCASSPASEQYFGPGTRLTVT.

The rearrangement links TRBV18 to TRBJ2-1; tentative D call: TRBD1 (5 bases). CDR1 and CDR2 from the germline V gene are KGHSH and LQKENI. V lost 3 bases and J 9 bases, leaving 12 bases between the germline ends. This CDR3 contains 13 residues. This CDR3 is CASSPWVGAEQFF. Here the CDR3 DNA reads TGTGCCAGCTCACCCTGGGTTGGGGCTGAGCAGTTCTTC.

This clonotype was picked up many times. The chain combines TRBV7-9 with TRBJ2-3; the D call may be TRBD1 or TRBD2 (5 bases each). In germline, CDR1 is SEHNR, CDR2 FQNEAQ (reference sequence). CDR3 size: 14 residues. Trimming left V 5 bases short and J 4 bases short, with 13 bases between. In DNA form, the CDR3 reads TGTGCCAGCAGCCCTACGGGGCCTTCAGATACGCAGTATTTT. Its protein is CASSPTGPSDTQYF.